Listed here is a single T cell receptor (beta chain). The antigen is unknown. TCRdb derives one entry per CDR3 protein from the 5' RACE reads, leaving out DNA. The repertoire table contains a few hundred thousand distinct CDR3 sequences. This specimen belongs to a study of T cells expressing NK-cell markers. Turning to the study itself: It was sorted CD3+CD56-NKG2C+, CD3+CD56+NKG2C- and CD3+CD56+NKG2C+ T cells that provided the TCR beta repertoires.

Study-wide points: Dominant NKG2C+ clonotypes were found to form 1.0-7.0% of CD8+ T cells in several donors.

The CDR3 is 16 residues long. In germline, CDR1 is SGHNT, CDR2 YYREEE (reference sequence). The gene calls are TRBV5-4 and TRBJ2-6; with no DNA, the TCRdb D assignment of TRBD1 cannot be verified. Sequences were obtained from blood T cells: a sorted CD56 or NKG2C T cell subset, CD4+ or CD8+ T cells, or bulk PBMC T cells (not recorded which). This TCR was recovered from a man aged 18 to 69 in good health. This CDR3 is CASSTRGYGGANVLTF.